This TCR beta chain was recorded in a study of blood T cells in healthy people across ages. Study background: Template switching caught about one barcoded beta molecule for each two T cells. General observations from the study: Observed TCR beta diversity per million T cells went down as age went up. This fall followed a roughly linear course with age. Estimated diversity across one million T cells was deemed an underestimate.

Combining a sample-barcoded 5' primer with a J-beta primer mix, a second PCR ran for roughly 6 to 12 cycles. Each CDR3 protein is one row after TCRdb ran MiXCR on the 5' RACE reads. This sample yields roughly 650,000 distinct CDR3 sequences, of which about 30% are seen a single time; approximately 15% belongs to the top ten. With regard to this clonotype: Its antigen is unidentified.

The CDR3 spans 18 residues. Germline assignment: CDR1 SGHTA and CDR2 FQGNSA. The V segment lost 4 bases and the J segment 1 base; nucleotides outside the gene matches: 8. The sequenced sample consisted of blood. The V and J genes are TRBV7-2 and TRBJ2-6, with TRBD1 matching over 9 bases. The TCR was taken from a woman at least 80 years old in good health. CDR3 DNA sequence: TGTGCCAGCAGCTACGTGGGACAGGGAAGATCTGGGGCCAACGTCCTGACTTTC. As protein: CASSYVGQGRSGANVLTF.